The 3 T cell receptor beta chains in this list originate from one sample, sequenced in a study of CD8+CD57+ T cells in acquired aplastic anemia. Patients who underwent sequencing had shown CD8+CD57+ cell expansion by flow cytometry. The study profiled TCR beta VDJ and CDR3 using genomic DNA as template. TCRdb re-called the reads with MiXCR, one entry per CDR3 protein. The repertoire has approximately 150,000 distinct CDR3 sequences, more than 45% of them found once; the top ten carry 2.5% to 4%. Sequenced input: sorted CD4+, CD8+, or CD8+CD57+ T cells (not recorded which) from PBMCs. The receptors shown here come from a human donor with aplastic anemia.

This clonotype has at least ten counts. This chain links TRBV5-1 with TRBJ1-2; tentative D call: TRBD1 (6 bases). Between the trimmed V and J ends, which lost 4 bases and 5 bases, there was a span of 12 bases. Germline values: CDR1 SGHRS, CDR2 YFSETQ. The CDR3 sequence is 13 residues long. The CDR3 is CASSDTGSYGYTF. The CDR3 DNA reads as TGCGCCAGCAGCGATACAGGGTCTTATGGCTACACCTTC.

This clonotype was detected many times. One junction end does not reproduce the germline sequence, and a read error may be involved. The genes are TRBV11-2 and TRBJ1-2, with TRBD1 matching over 7 bases. This CDR3 comprises 16 residues. Germline values: CDR1 SGHAT, CDR2 FQNNGV. The CDR3 loop reads CASSLGGRDSIYSYTF. The CDR3 DNA reads TGTGCCAGCAGCTTAGGGGGTCGGGACAGCATCTATAGCTACACCTTC. The entire variable domain, with the rest obtained from reference TRBV11-2 and TRBJ1-2, is as follows: EAGVAQSPRYKIIEKRQSVAFWCNPISGHATLYWYQQILGQGPKLLIQFQNNGVVDDSQLPKDRFSAERLKGVDSTLKIQPAKLEDSAVYLCASSLGGRDSIYSYTFGSGTRLTVV.

Of note for this clonotype: Sequence at one end of the junction differs from germline and may be a read error. The chain combines TRBV15 with TRBJ2-5; D assignment may be TRBD1 or TRBD2 (5 bases each). The CDR3 has 14 residues. The V gene's germline CDR1 is LNHNV and CDR2 YYDKDF (reference sequence). CDR3 in DNA: TGTGCCACCAGCCGAGAGGGGCAGGGAGAGACCCAGTACTTC. It codes for CATSREGQGETQYF.